This T cell receptor beta chain stems from a study of T cell responses to AZD1222 COVID-19 vaccine. Assay used: immunoSEQ multiplex PCR; TCRdb lists only in-frame clones, some missing. The sample has roughly 85,000 clones, approximately 86% seen once. In germline, CDR1 is MNHEY, CDR2 SVGAGI. The CDR3 is 15 amino acids. V gave up 4 bases and J gave up 4 bases, with 14 bases separating them. This receptor was obtained from an adult in good health. Sequenced here: peripheral blood, sampled on day 0 of MenACWY control vaccination. The chain couples TRBV6-5 to TRBJ2-1, with D possibly being TRBD1 or TRBD2 (5 bases each). This CDR3 is CASSSDRGKYNEQFF. CDR3 coding DNA: TGTGCCAGCAGTTCCGACCGGGGCAAATACAATGAGCAGTTCTTC.